This TCR beta chain was recovered during a study of beta chain features in type 1 diabetes (dated by TCRdb to the late 2010s). At the level of the whole study: No differences in mean age, gender distribution, total cell number or subset yield were found between patients and healthy donors. A total of some 110 million sorted cells were examined across all samples, and a strong correlation was observed between cell number per subset and RNA yield. The study compared the TCRB repertoires of sorted circulating CD4+ T cell subsets in recently diagnosed type 1 diabetes patients with those in matched healthy donors. Regulatory and stem cell-like memory subsets were isolated from only 8 patients and about 8 healthy donors, whereas naive and central memory subsets came from all 30 or so donors.

V trim: 2 bases; J trim: 1 base; unmatched bases: 4. Including cysteine and phenylalanine, the CDR3 has 16 amino acids. The entry retains the CDR3 DNA only, 48 bases that are in frame from base 1. CDR1 ENHRY and CDR2 SYGVKD were looked up in the germline V gene. A single peripheral blood draw of approximately 120 mL on average was collected from each donor into heparinised tubes. Using a panel that included CD45RO, CCR7, CD25, CD127, CD95 and CD27, naive, central memory, regulatory and stem cell-like memory CD4+ T cells were sorted on a BD FACSAria II. Purity was above 95% for every sorted population. PBMCs were isolated right away by Lymphoprep density gradient centrifugation and were stained directly, without culture. To minimize batch effects, samples were stained and sorted in pairs, one healthy donor with one patient per experiment. All of the isolated RNA was reverse transcribed with the High Capacity cDNA Reverse Transcription Kit, so expressed TCRB transcripts were sequenced. Naive, central memory and regulatory T cell samples underwent deep immunoSEQ sequencing, averaging around 3.7 million total reads per sample. Sorted cells were lysed in RLT buffer and RNA was extracted with DNase-treated RNeasy Micro or Mini kits, depending on cell number. To prevent cross-contamination, every cell subset was processed on its own, while patient and healthy donor samples were processed together. The immunoSEQ multiplex PCR was used to amplify TCRB sequences from cDNA, generating 87-bp fragments that spanned the CDR3 region. Amplicons were sequenced on the Illumina HiSeq platform. The study's own analysis went as follows. PCR bias was computationally corrected using synthetic template baselines, reads within Hamming distance 2 were collapsed, and singletons that could not be merged were discarded. Reads were aligned against IMGT to assign V, D and J genes, CDR3 length and insertions or deletions at six rearrangement sites. Within each subset, clonotype counts were normalized to sorted cell number, and only after that were true diversity and Gini coefficients computed with the tcR R package. The overlap coefficient, calculated on TCRB nucleotide sequences, was used to measure repertoire sharing. As a proxy for the pre-selection repertoire, out-of-frame TCRB sequences from naive cells were analyzed. TCRdb's version of the immuneACCESS table is confined to in-frame rearrangements and falls short of the full clone set. An unresolved V gene accounts for under half of the shortfall where checked; the remainder is of unknown origin. V, J and clone size are taken as reported in that table, and D and trimming were inferred from the DNA itself. The sample table holds fewer than 900,000 clones, of which roughly a sixth were seen once. The ten largest clonotypes hold around 0.02% of the sample.

A note on this clone: Its antigen is currently not known. Base-call qualities are not available, and no considerably larger clone is one nucleotide away.

Results and caveats for the whole study, not just this receptor: In all four CD4+ subsets, TCRB CDR3 length was moderately but significantly shorter in type 1 diabetes patients. The naive, central memory and regulatory TCRB repertoires appeared to resemble one another more closely among patients than among healthy donors. Because cDNA was sequenced instead of genomic DNA, highly expressing activated cells could be over-represented, though the groups showed no difference in activation or CD3 levels. At VDJ recombination sites, patients with type 1 diabetes made fewer insertions and deleted more nucleotides, a pattern implying thymic rearrangement abnormalities. Because small numbers of individuals were included in the HLA sub-analyses, any influence of HLA type on TCRB rearrangement was left unresolved. PCR might favor shorter templates, but patient and control samples were amplified and corrected together, so any skew would affect both groups equally.

This sequence uses TRBV10-3 and TRBJ2-3, and TRBD2 aligns with 9 junction nucleotides. Sequenced sample: naive CD4+ T cells from blood. The cell subset or site label, read with the paper, signifies: true naive CD4+ T cells. The clonotype comes from a woman younger than 35 in good health. The CDR3 reads as follows: CAISEASGMGTDTQYF. The base sequence is TGTGCCATCAGTGAGGCTAGCGGGATGGGCACAGATACGCAGTATTTT.